This passage covers 7 T cell receptor beta chains from one sample sequenced in a study of tumor-infiltrating lymphocytes in primary liver carcinoma (dated by TCRdb to the late 2010s). Sequencing took place on an Illumina HiSeq 2500. Using a constant-region primer and ProtoScript II reverse transcriptase, TCRbeta-specific cDNA was reverse-transcribed from 500 ng total RNA. Construction of the TCRbeta libraries relied on three nested rounds of multiplex PCR, following a slightly modified ARM-PCR procedure. Each of the first two PCR rounds ran for around 10 cycles using multiplex TRBV1-TRBV30 forward primers together with a Cbeta reverse primer. TCRdb reprocessed the public reads (quality trimming at Q25 with fastp, clone calling with MiXCR) and kept in-frame beta chains. Each record represents a unique CDR3 protein, reported with the most common genes and DNA among its rows. Recorded for this sample are approximately 210,000 distinct CDR3 sequences; less than 65% of them occurred a single time. The ten largest clonotypes hold around 7.1% of the sample.

TRIzol reagent was used to extract blood RNA from unsorted whole blood, while the DNeasy Blood & Tissue kit provided the germline DNA. The material sequenced was peripheral blood. The receptor source for this set is a woman aged 55-69 years with primary liver carcinoma and hepatitis B virus infection.

This clonotype was counted a few times. This may be a read error: a much more frequent sequence differs by one nucleotide. The V and J genes are TRBV6-6 and TRBJ2-7; D remains unclear. Trimming left V 2 bases short and J 0 bases short, with 11 bases between. Germline V gene sequence: CDR1 MNHNY, CDR2 SVGAGI (reference sequence). This CDR3 has 15 amino acids. The CDR3 loop reads CASSYLGRSSYEQYF. Here the CDR3 DNA reads TGTGCCAGCAGTTACCTCGGCCGGAGCTCCTACGAGCAGTACTTC.

The chain carries TRBV28 and TRBJ1-1; perhaps TRBD1 as D (6 bases). CDR3 length: 17 residues. The V end lost 7 bases, the J end lost 0 bases, and 21 bases lay between the germline ends. Germline assignment: CDR1 MDHEN and CDR2 SYDVKM. CDR3: CASTEVGGHGMNTEAFF. The DNA for the CDR3 is TGTGCCAGCACCGAGGTGGGGGGGCACGGGATGAACACTGAAGCTTTCTTT.

This clonotype was seen just once. One end of the junction fails to match germline, which may point to a read error. The chain combines TRBV11-2 with TRBJ2-1, with 9 nucleotides matching TRBD2. The germline V gene encodes CDR1 SGHAT and CDR2 FQNNGV. This CDR3 has 15 amino acids. The chain's CDR3 is CASSPGLASYNVQFF. The CDR3 nucleotides read TGTGCCAGCAGCCCCGGACTAGCGAGCTACAATGTGCAGTTCTTC.

Worth noting for this clonotype: The germline gene is not matched at one end of the junction; a read error may be the cause. This rearrangement joins TRBV12-3 or TRBV12-4 to TRBJ2-7; 7 nucleotides align to TRBD2. The CDR3 contains 16 residues. CDR3 in amino acids: CAISFRIGGRTREQYF. CDR3 in DNA: TGTGCCATCAGTTTTCGTATTGGCGGGAGAACGAGGGAGCAGTACTTC.

In its sample, this clonotype was seen many times. The rearrangement uses TRBV6-1 and TRBJ2-1; 9 positions match TRBD2. CDR1 MNHNS and CDR2 SASEGT come from the germline V gene. J was trimmed by 5 bases and V by 2 bases; bases with no gene match: 4. The length of the CDR3 is 15 residues. The CDR3 region is CASSEKGLANNEQFF. The CDR3 DNA follows: TGTGCCAGCAGTGAAAAGGGACTAGCAAACAATGAGCAGTTCTTC.

In its sample, this clonotype was seen many times. V usage is TRBV10-3 and J usage is TRBJ1-5; TRBD1 is a possible D gene (5 bases). The germline gives CDR1 ENHRY, CDR2 SYGVKD. V was pared by 4 bases and J by 4 bases, with 11 bases between. CDR3 length equals 14 residues. CDR3: CAISGGGVNQPQHF. Written as DNA, the CDR3 is TGTGCCATCAGTGGTGGGGGGGTGAATCAGCCCCAGCATTTT.

The chain links TRBV2 to TRBJ2-5; D ambiguous. Germline CDR1 is SNHLY and CDR2 is FYNNEI. Between the trimmed V and J ends, which lost 2 bases and 1 base, there was a span of 11 bases. There are 15 residues in the CDR3. This CDR3 is CASSESRVTQETQYF. In DNA form, the CDR3 reads TGTGCCAGCAGTGAAAGTAGAGTTACCCAAGAGACCCAGTACTTC.